These 30 T cell receptor beta chains were sequenced from one sample in a study of regulatory T cells in long-lasting Graves disease. Stated time point: persistent/refractory GD, antithyroid drugs over 5 years with positive TRAb. PBMC-extracted RNA yielded the TCR library. Sequencing libraries for TCR beta were prepared with iRepertoire HTBI primers and Arm-PCR of CDR3 regions. TCRdb re-called the multiplex PCR reads with MiXCR, one entry per CDR3 protein. In the table there are about 460,000 distinct CDR3 sequences, around a fifth of which are singletons. Sequenced material: peripheral blood mononuclear cells (PBMCs), taken when the disease was refractory, from a patient treated with antithyroid drugs. These receptor sequences come from a female donor with Graves disease.

Remarks on this clonotype: The CDR3 ends on some other residue instead of the conserved phenylalanine or tryptophan, so this is likely a read error. This chain links TRBV28 with TRBJ1-2, with 11 bases lining up with TRBD1. This CDR3 region has 17 residues. The V and J ends lost 6 bases and 0 bases, in that order; junction bases with no gene match: 9. The germline V gene has CDR1 MDHEN and CDR2 SYDVKM. CDR3 residues: CASSTGTGGVTNYGYTS. The DNA for the CDR3 is TGTGCCAGCAGCACCGGGACAGGGGGAGTTACTAACTATGGCTACACCTCC.

In regard to this clonotype: A much larger clonotype is one base distant, so this may be a read error. Likely a read error: the CDR3 ends without its conserved phenylalanine or tryptophan. J is TRBJ1-2 and V is TRBV6-4, with D maybe TRBD1 (5 bases). This CDR3 is built from 17 residues. Germline loops: CDR1 MRHNA, CDR2 SNTAGT. V was cut by 5 bases and J by 4 bases, with 23 bases left in between. The DNA of the CDR3 is TGTGCCAGCAGTTATTCGAGTTCCGGGACCGAATCCTATGGCTACACCCTC. It specifies CASSYSSSGTESYGYTL.

This clonotype was seen many times. The genes are TRBV28 and TRBJ1-1; maybe TRBD1 (6 bases). The V gene's germline CDR1 is MDHEN and CDR2 SYDVKM. V was trimmed by 8 bases and J by 4 bases, leaving 17 bases between them. The CDR3 spans 14 residues. The CDR3 DNA follows: TGTGCCAGCTTTCCAGGGGAGGTGAGCACTGAAGCTTTCTTT. The encoded protein is CASFPGEVSTEAFF. Supplemented by reference TRBV28 and TRBJ1-1, the full variable domain reads DVKVTQSSRYLVKRTGEKVFLECVQDMDHENMFWYRQDPGLGLRLIYFSYDVKMKEKGDIPEGYSVSREKKERFSLILESASTNQTSMYLCASFPGEVSTEAFFGQGTRLTVV.

A remark on this clonotype: This likely traces to a read error, being one base from a far larger clone. This chain uses TRBV12-3 or TRBV12-4 with TRBJ2-7; 10 bases are a match to TRBD1. The CDR3 runs to 14 residues. The CDR3, as DNA: TGTGCCAGCAGCCCCGGGACAGGGGCCTACGAGCAGTGCTTC. This codes for CASSPGTGAYEQCF.

There are many counts of this clonotype. The chain couples TRBV29-1 to TRBJ1-2; D possibly corresponds to TRBD1 (6 bases). This CDR3 is 14 amino acids long. V shed 3 bases and J shed 4 bases, with 15 bases lying between them. Germline V gives CDR1 SQVTM, CDR2 ANQGSEA. The CDR3 DNA is TGCAGCGTTGAGGGCAGGGGCTCGAGCTATGGCTACACCTTC. This sequence encodes CSVEGRGSSYGYTF.

The rearrangement links TRBV19 to TRBJ1-1, with D possibly TRBD1 on 6 matching bases. CDR1 is LNHDA, CDR2 SQIVND, per germline (reference sequence). CDR3 length: 16 amino acids. Between the trimmed V and J ends, which lost 3 bases and 0 bases, there was a span of 14 bases. The CDR3 coding sequence is TGTGCCAGTAGTATGGGGGCAGGTATTGTGAACACTGAAGCTTTCTTT. Its translation is CASSMGAGIVNTEAFF.

Details on this clonotype: This could be a read error, since a much larger clone is one nucleotide away. This sequence joins TRBV28 and TRBJ1-1; possible D gene TRBD1, 5 bases. The CDR3 loop spans 16 amino acids. The V gene lost 3 bases and the J gene lost 6 bases, with 20 bases spanning the gap. CDR1 is MDHEN and CDR2 is SYDVKM in the germline V gene. This CDR3 reads CASSFGASLSQAEAFF. The CDR3 DNA reads TGTGCCAGCAGTTTCGGGGCCTCCCTGAGTCAGGCTGAAGCTTTCTTT.

As to this clonotype: A much bigger clone sits one base away, suggesting this may be a read error. The CDR3 DNA reads as TGTGTCAGCAGCCCGGACATCAACACTGAAGCTTTCTTT. It encodes CVSSPDINTEAFF. The rearrangement links TRBV7-2 to TRBJ1-1; D may be TRBD1 (5 bases). CDR1 and CDR2 (germline): SGHTA, FQGNSA. The CDR3 consists of 13 residues. Together with reference TRBV7-2 and TRBJ1-1, the CDR3 gives the full variable domain: GAGVSQSPSNKVTEKGKDVELRCDPISGHTALYWYRQSLGQGLEFLIYFQGNSAPDKSGLPSDRFSAERTGGSVSTLTIQRTQQEDSAVYLCVSSPDINTEAFFGQGTRLTVV.

Turning to this clonotype: Without the conserved terminal phenylalanine or tryptophan, this CDR3 likely stems from a read error. The DNA is left out, because the CDR3 cannot be placed on it with certainty; the CDR3 is given as TCRdb lists it. The V call is TRBV5-4, the J call TRBJ1-6. The CDR3 contains 9 residues when both ends are counted. Per the germline V gene, CDR1 is SGHNT and CDR2 is YYREEE (reference sequence). CDR3 region: CASRKHPRT.

The V and J genes are TRBV20-1 and TRBJ2-7; no reliable D call. CDR3 length: 14 amino acids. Germline-derived CDR1 and CDR2 are DFQATT and SNEGSKA (reference sequence). Trimming took 0 bases from V and 7 from J, leaving 16 bases between them. The CDR3 reads CSARDPTLLREQYF. The DNA of the CDR3 is TGCAGTGCTAGAGATCCGACCCTGCTCCGGGAGCAGTACTTC.

The rearrangement links TRBV20-1 to TRBJ1-2; D ambiguous. The V gene lost 6 bases and the J gene lost 1 base, with 12 bases spanning the gap. Germline-derived CDR1 and CDR2 are DFQATT and SNEGSKA (reference sequence). The CDR3 runs 13 residues. The CDR3, as DNA: TGCAGTGCCGCGAGTGGGATTAACTATGGCTACACCTTC. Protein sequence: CSAASGINYGYTF.

As to this clonotype: A read error is the likely source, as a far larger clone sits one nucleotide away. The rearrangement joins TRBV2 to TRBJ2-5; D might be TRBD1 (5 bases). Germline CDR1 reads SNHLY; CDR2 reads FYNNEI. The V gene lost 5 bases and the J gene lost 5 bases, with 15 bases spanning the gap. This CDR3 comprises 14 residues. This CDR3 is CASSSLGASETQYF. CDR3 coding DNA: TGTGCCAGCAGTTCCTTAGGGGCCTCGGAGACCCAGTACTTC.

This clonotype was seen at least ten times. This chain joins TRBV10-3 and TRBJ1-2, with TRBD1 matching 7 bases. The V gene's germline CDR1 is ENHRY and CDR2 SYGVKD. After removal of 6 bases from V and 3 bases from J, the junction contained 10 bases not matched to a gene. This CDR3 spans 15 amino acids. The CDR3 here is CAIRRGEGAYYGYTF. The CDR3, as DNA: TGTGCCATCAGGAGGGGAGAGGGGGCATACTATGGCTACACCTTC.

In its sample, this clonotype was seen a few times. V is TRBV5-4 and J is TRBJ1-2; tentative D call: TRBD1 (5 bases). The CDR3 has 12 residues. V dropped 10 bases and J dropped 9 bases, with 19 bases sitting between them. Germline CDR1 and CDR2: SGHNT and YYREEE (reference sequence). CDR3 protein: CAGLDSHRRYTF. In DNA, the CDR3 is TGTGCCGGCCTCGACAGCCACCGTCGCTACACCTTC.

This clonotype turned up a few times. This chain connects TRBV3-1 to TRBJ1-1, with D hard to call. Germline loops: CDR1 LGHDT, CDR2 YNNKEL (reference sequence). Between the trimmed V and J ends, which lost 0 bases and 11 bases, there was a span of 16 bases. The CDR3 is made up of 14 amino acids. The CDR3 DNA reads TGTGCCAGCAGCCAAGAAGGAACCTCCAGGTGGGCTTTCTTT. Translation gives CASSQEGTSRWAFF.

J is TRBJ2-3 and V is TRBV15; D remains unclear. The V and J ends lost 0 bases and 2 bases respectively, with 6 bases between them. In germline, CDR1 is LNHNV, CDR2 YYDKDF (reference sequence). The length of the CDR3 is 14 residues. CDR3 protein: CATSRDSHTDTQYF. As DNA, the CDR3 is TGTGCCACCAGCAGAGATAGCCACACAGATACGCAGTATTTT.

This rearrangement joins TRBV28 to TRBJ1-5, with TRBD1 matching over 7 bases. Trimming took 3 bases from V and 7 from J; bases not matched to a gene: 9. This CDR3 has 15 residues. The germline V gene encodes CDR1 MDHEN and CDR2 SYDVKM. This chain's CDR3 is CASSFLQGDEQPQHF. In DNA form, the CDR3 reads TGTGCCAGCAGTTTTCTCCAGGGGGATGAACAGCCCCAGCATTTT.

The table lists this clonotype with many counts. This chain uses TRBV2 with TRBJ2-7, with 7 nucleotides matching TRBD2. Germline-derived CDR1 and CDR2 are SNHLY and FYNNEI. V was clipped by 11 bases and J by 0 bases; unmatched bases: 13. The CDR3 is made up of 15 amino acids. The CDR3: CACGYREDYSYEQYF. The DNA for the CDR3 is TGTGCCTGCGGGTACCGGGAGGACTACTCCTACGAGCAGTACTTC.

This clonotype has at least ten counts. The chain carries TRBV7-2 and TRBJ2-5, with 10 bases identical to TRBD2. Losses at the gene ends were 1 base for V and 3 bases for J; bases not matched to a gene: 5. The CDR3 extends over 16 amino acids. Germline V gene data show CDR1 as SGHTA and CDR2 as FQGNSA. CDR3 nucleotide sequence: TGTGCCAGCAGCTTAGGTCTAGCGGGAGTTAAAGAGACCCAGTACTTC. Protein product: CASSLGLAGVKETQYF. The full variable domain, completed using reference TRBV7-2 and TRBJ2-5, is GAGVSQSPSNKVTEKGKDVELRCDPISGHTALYWYRQSLGQGLEFLIYFQGNSAPDKSGLPSDRFSAERTGGSVSTLTIQRTQQEDSAVYLCASSLGLAGVKETQYFGPGTRLLVL.

This clonotype has a count of ten or more. The V gene is TRBV12-3 or TRBV12-4, the J gene TRBJ1-3; 9 nucleotides agree with TRBD1. After removal of 7 bases from V and 9 bases from J, the junction contained 7 bases not matched to a gene. The CDR3 loop spans 13 amino acids. The CDR3 protein is CASTSGQGSTIYF. CDR3 nucleotide sequence: TGTGCCAGCACGTCAGGACAGGGGAGCACCATATATTTT.

This clonotype was counted at least ten times. The chain has TRBV11-3 and TRBJ1-1; no clear D gene. Per germline, CDR1 SGHNT and CDR2 YENEEA. V was trimmed by 5 bases and J by 2 bases, leaving 9 bases between them. The CDR3 has 13 residues. CDR3 DNA sequence: TGTGCCAGCAGCGCCAGCGCTAACACTGAAGCTTTCTTT. This gives the protein CASSASANTEAFF. Full variable domain (rest looked up from reference TRBV11-3 and TRBJ1-1): EAGVVQSPRYKIIEKKQPVAFWCNPISGHNTLYWYLQNLGQGPELLIRYENEEAVDDSQLPKDRFSAERLKGVDSTLKIQPAELGDSAVYLCASSASANTEAFFGQGTRLTVV.

This clonotype was seen many times. Relative to the germline gene, one junction end is altered; a read error may explain this. The chain is built from TRBV7-7 and TRBJ2-5; 9 nucleotides agree with TRBD2. The CDR3 totals 14 residues. Germline V gives CDR1 SSHAT, CDR2 FNYEAQ (reference sequence). CDR3 residues: CASSTREGQETQYF. The CDR3 nucleotides read TGTGCTAGCAGCACGCGGGAGGGGCAAGAGACCCAGTACTTC.

The chain is built from TRBV28 and TRBJ1-2, with 8 nucleotides matching TRBD1. The CDR3 has 15 amino acids. After removal of 3 bases from V and 7 bases from J, the junction contained 10 bases not matched to a gene. CDR1 is MDHEN, CDR2 SYDVKM, per germline. CDR3 nucleotides: TGTGCCAGCAGTTTTCAGGGACAGGCATTTTCTGGCTACACCTTC. Translating it yields CASSFQGQAFSGYTF.

This clonotype was found many times. The genes are TRBV6-8 and TRBJ2-4; the D gene could be TRBD1 or TRBD2 (6 bases each). The CDR3 consists of 16 residues. Germline CDR1 and CDR2: MNHGY and SAAAGT. V lost 7 bases to trimming and J lost 2 bases, with 18 bases between them. CDR3 coding DNA: TGTGCCAGCACTTTGGCTCGGGGGCGTACCAAAAACATTCAGTACTTC. It encodes CASTLARGRTKNIQYF.

This clonotype has at least ten counts. The V gene is TRBV12-3 or TRBV12-4, the J gene TRBJ2-2; the D gene could be TRBD1 or TRBD2 (7 bases each). The V and J ends lost 7 bases and 12 bases respectively, with 24 bases between them. The CDR3 has 15 residues. CDR3 region: CASTPGGGRGSKLFF. CDR3 DNA sequence: TGTGCCAGCACCCCAGGGGGGGGGCGAGGCTCGAAGCTGTTTTTT.

In this sample, this clonotype turned up many times. The chain has TRBV7-2 and TRBJ1-4; D unresolved. The CDR3 contains 12 residues. Looked up from germline, CDR1 is SGHTA and CDR2 is FQGNSA. The V end lost 1 base, the J end lost 6 bases, and 3 bases lay between the germline ends. CDR3 DNA: TGTGCCAGCAGCTTAGTTTATGAAAAACTGTTTTTT. Encoded protein: CASSLVYEKLFF.

Many counts were recorded for this clonotype. The J gene is TRBJ2-7, the V gene TRBV28, with 7 bases that match TRBD1. This CDR3 spans 15 amino acids. V shed 10 bases and J 1 base; nucleotides not matched to a gene: 13. Looked up from germline, CDR1 is MDHEN and CDR2 is SYDVKM. CDR3 bases: TGTGCCACACACTCCTATAGGGACAGTTCCTACGAGCAGTACTTC. Protein sequence: CATHSYRDSSYEQYF.

This clonotype was picked up many times. The gene calls are TRBV12-3 or TRBV12-4 and TRBJ1-2; tentative D call: TRBD1 (6 bases). The CDR3 runs to 15 residues. V lost 7 bases to trimming and J lost 8 bases, with 23 bases between them. CDR3 nucleotides: TGTGCCAGCACCCACCAGGACCCCAGGGGTGGCGGCTACACCTTC. Protein: CASTHQDPRGGGYTF.

This clonotype was detected a few times. V and J are TRBV24-1 and TRBJ1-4, with TRBD1 matching over 9 bases. Germline CDR1 reads KGHDR; CDR2 reads SFDVKD. Trimming took 8 bases from V and 5 from J; bases not matched to a gene: 5. The CDR3 runs 14 residues. The CDR3 DNA reads TGTGCCACCACTAGGGACAGGGCCAATGAAAAACTGTTTTTT. Translating it yields CATTRDRANEKLFF.

This clonotype was counted at least ten times. The chain couples TRBV28 to TRBJ2-7, with 9 bases lining up with TRBD1. The V gene's germline CDR1 is MDHEN and CDR2 SYDVKM. The CDR3 has 15 amino acids. J lost 5 bases, V lost 3 bases, and 8 bases had no gene match. The CDR3 sequence is CASSLANRGLDEQYF. The CDR3 bases are TGTGCCAGCAGTTTGGCGAACAGGGGGCTCGACGAGCAGTACTTC.